Listed below are T cell receptor beta chains from one sample, sequenced in a study of cytomegalovirus exposure and HLA in healthy donors. The method was immunoSEQ multiplex PCR; TCRdb's version includes in-frame clones alone and lacks a portion of them. The specimen's table records 100,000 to 150,000 clones. Sequencing was done on a sample of PBMCs. Receptors originate from a woman aged 40 to 50 in good health and CMV-seropositive. CDR3s leave out the opening cysteine and the closing phenylalanine or tryptophan. Each record gives: J gene, CDR3 length, V gene, CDR3 protein.

j_gene: TRBJ1-5
len: 9
v_gene: TRBV6-1
CDR3aa: ASSPGSAQH

j_gene: TRBJ2-6
len: 13
v_gene: TRBV11-3
CDR3aa: ASSPGFSGANVLT

j_gene: .
len: 13
v_gene: TRBV6-5
CDR3aa: ASSSPGTSTYEQY

j_gene: TRBJ2-7
len: 12
v_gene: TRBV7-2
CDR3aa: ASSLQGAAGEQY

j_gene: TRBJ2-7
len: 16
v_gene: TRBV19
CDR3aa: ASSIRLAGGPLSKEQY

j_gene: TRBJ1-2
len: 12
v_gene: TRBV5-1
CDR3aa: ASSLERGFYGYT

j_gene: TRBJ2-3
len: 12
v_gene: TRBV6-4
CDR3aa: ASSDLAGGNTQY

j_gene: TRBJ1-1
len: 13
v_gene: TRBV5-1
CDR3aa: ASSLQGARLTEAF

j_gene: TRBJ2-5
len: 14
v_gene: TRBV18
CDR3aa: ASSPKREGDVETQY

j_gene: TRBJ2-1
len: 14
v_gene: TRBV29-1
CDR3aa: SVAGTGTSGNGEQF

j_gene: TRBJ2-1
len: 17
v_gene: TRBV5-1
CDR3aa: ASSLTGGTRPNSYNEQF

j_gene: TRBJ2-7
len: 16
v_gene: TRBV28
CDR3aa: ASSPGLAGGYRRYEQY

j_gene: TRBJ1-4
len: 14
v_gene: TRBV30
CDR3aa: AWRDGNRGMEEKLF

j_gene: TRBJ1-1
len: 14
v_gene: TRBV7-2
CDR3aa: ASSLSPWGTGTEAF

j_gene: TRBJ2-6
len: 16
v_gene: TRBV25-1
CDR3aa: ASSERPGQDSGANVLT

j_gene: TRBJ2-7
len: 11
v_gene: TRBV2
CDR3aa: AVVREANTAQY

j_gene: TRBJ2-3
len: 12
v_gene: TRBV5-5
CDR3aa: ASGTSRITDTQY

j_gene: TRBJ2-1
len: 11
v_gene: TRBV6-5
CDR3aa: ASSYGGANEQF

j_gene: TRBJ2-1
len: 12
v_gene: TRBV21-1
CDR3aa: ASSKGQGKNEQF

j_gene: TRBJ2-7
len: 12
v_gene: TRBV27
CDR3aa: ASSLTGGGSEQY

j_gene: TRBJ2-1
len: 13
v_gene: TRBV5-1
CDR3aa: ASSPEPAGGVEQF

j_gene: TRBJ2-7
len: 13
v_gene: TRBV27
CDR3aa: ASSLIPGGQYEQY

j_gene: TRBJ1-4
len: 13
v_gene: TRBV6-5
CDR3aa: ASSLGQPTNEKLF

j_gene: TRBJ2-1
len: 11
v_gene: TRBV29-1
CDR3aa: SVEPTGGNEQF

j_gene: TRBJ2-2
len: 16
v_gene: TRBV27
CDR3aa: ASSFSGQGSVGTGELF

j_gene: TRBJ2-7
len: 12
v_gene: TRBV30
CDR3aa: AWSAGGLGYEQY

j_gene: TRBJ2-7
len: 14
v_gene: TRBV10-2
CDR3aa: ASSESLSASSYEQY

j_gene: TRBJ2-6
len: 14
v_gene: TRBV18
CDR3aa: ASSQSGGSGANVLT